Listed below are T cell receptor beta chains from one sample, sequenced in a study of cytomegalovirus exposure and HLA in healthy donors. This table comes from immunoSEQ multiplex PCR, and its TCRdb copy is limited to in-frame clones, with some not included. The sample carries over 75,000 clones, over 65% recorded once. Material for sequencing was PBMCs. The receptors come from a woman aged 60-70 years in good health and CMV-seronegative. Both conserved end residues are part of each CDR3. A D gene is named only where the DNA matches it firmly. For some rows the clone size is stated as once, few or many, or as a class when expanded; others skip it.

length: 16
J: TRBJ1-1
size: once
D: TRBD1
V: TRBV5-6
CDR3: CASSSSKGQDGGEAFF
DNA: TGTGCCAGCAGCTCGAGTAAGGGACAGGATGGTGGTGAAGCTTTCTTT

length: 14
J: TRBJ2-2
size: NA
D: TRBD1
V: TRBV19
CDR3: CATRQGPNTGELFF
DNA: TGTGCCACCCGACAGGGGCCGAACACCGGGGAGCTGTTTTTT

length: 15
J: TRBJ1-2
size: NA
D: NA
V: TRBV4-3
CDR3: CASSQGAGFDYGYTF
DNA: TGCGCCAGCAGCCAAGGGGCAGGGTTTGACTATGGCTACACCTTC

length: 13
J: TRBJ2-7
size: NA
D: NA
V: TRBV25-1
CDR3: CASSSLGGNEQYF
DNA: TGTGCCAGCAGTTCCCTGGGGGGAAACGAGCAGTACTTC

length: 12
J: TRBJ1-2
size: NA
D: NA
V: TRBV6-5
CDR3: CASRPPKRGYTF
DNA: TGTGCCAGCAGGCCCCCCAAGCGGGGCTACACCTTC

length: 18
J: TRBJ1-6
size: NA
D: TRBD1
V: TRBV9
CDR3: CASSVGTGIEAASSPLHF
DNA: TGTGCCAGCAGCGTCGGGACAGGGATCGAGGCGGCTAGTTCACCCCTCCACTTT

length: 14
J: TRBJ2-7
size: NA
D: TRBD2
V: TRBV6-5
CDR3: CASKKGLASYEQYF
DNA: TGTGCCAGCAAGAAGGGACTAGCCTCCTACGAGCAGTACTTC

length: 15
J: TRBJ2-3
size: NA
D: NA
V: TRBV5-4
CDR3: CASSSPGIITDTQYF
DNA: TGTGCCAGCAGCTCACCGGGAATAATCACAGATACGCAGTATTTT

length: 15
J: TRBJ2-7
size: NA
D: TRBD1
V: TRBV9
CDR3: CASSVGTGSSYEQYF
DNA: TGTGCCAGCAGCGTGGGGACAGGAAGCTCCTACGAGCAGTACTTC

length: 19
J: TRBJ2-6
size: NA
D: TRBD1
V: TRBV28
CDR3: CASSFTGQGWGSGANVLTF
DNA: TGTGCCAGCAGTTTCACCGGACAGGGTTGGGGCTCTGGGGCCAACGTCCTGACTTTC

length: 15
J: TRBJ2-7
size: NA
D: TRBD1
V: TRBV19
CDR3: CASRPGTGASYEQYF
DNA: TGTGCCAGCCGCCCCGGGACAGGGGCTAGCTACGAGCAGTACTTC

length: 14
J: TRBJ2-7
size: NA
D: NA
V: TRBV10-3
CDR3: CAISVGGSSYEQYF
DNA: TGTGCCATCAGTGTTGGGGGGAGTTCCTACGAGCAGTACTTC

length: 12
J: TRBJ2-1
size: NA
D: TRBD1
V: TRBV6-5
CDR3: CASRTGVYEQFF
DNA: TGTGCCAGCAGAACAGGGGTTTATGAGCAGTTCTTC

length: 15
J: TRBJ2-3
size: NA
D: NA
V: TRBV11-2
CDR3: CASRSAGTSTDTQYF
DNA: TGTGCCAGCAGGTCTGCGGGGACTAGCACAGATACGCAGTATTTT

length: 18
J: TRBJ2-1
size: once
D: TRBD1
V: TRBV23-1
CDR3: CASSHRGQTAKTYNEQFF
DNA: TGCGCCAGCAGTCACCGGGGACAGACAGCAAAAACCTACAATGAGCAGTTCTTC

length: 15
J: TRBJ1-1
size: NA
D: TRBD1
V: TRBV6-5
CDR3: CASSYADRGDTEAFF
DNA: TGTGCCAGCAGTTACGCGGACAGGGGAGACACTGAAGCTTTCTTT

length: 13
J: TRBJ2-5
size: NA
D: NA
V: TRBV2
CDR3: CASSEFREETQYF
DNA: TGTGCCAGCAGTGAGTTCAGGGAAGAGACCCAGTACTTC

length: 16
J: TRBJ2-1
size: NA
D: TRBD2
V: TRBV6-4
CDR3: CASRSHSGVSYNEQFF
DNA: TGTGCCAGCAGATCCCATAGCGGGGTCTCCTACAATGAGCAGTTCTTC

length: 15
J: TRBJ2-2
size: NA
D: TRBD1
V: TRBV28
CDR3: CASRLQGANTGELFF
DNA: TGTGCCAGCAGACTACAGGGGGCGAACACCGGGGAGCTGTTTTTT

length: 14
J: TRBJ1-2
size: NA
D: NA
V: TRBV4-3
CDR3: CASSQLRQSYGYTF
DNA: TGCGCCAGCAGCCAACTCAGACAGTCCTATGGCTACACCTTC

length: 14
J: TRBJ2-5
size: once
D: TRBD1
V: TRBV19
CDR3: CATIDRGRGETQYF
DNA: TGTGCCACCATCGACAGGGGGCGCGGGGAGACCCAGTACTTC

length: 16
J: TRBJ1-4
size: few
D: NA
V: TRBV7-9
CDR3: CASSLVRPGVGEKLFF
DNA: TGTGCCAGCAGCTTAGTCCGTCCGGGTGTGGGTGAAAAACTGTTTTTT

length: 13
J: TRBJ1-4
size: NA
D: NA
V: TRBV29-1
CDR3: CSAEAGGREKLFF
DNA: TGCAGCGCCGAGGCGGGGGGGAGAGAAAAACTGTTTTTT

length: 17
J: TRBJ2-1
size: NA
D: TRBD2
V: TRBV7-6
CDR3: CASSLATSGSPPNEQFF
DNA: TGTGCCAGCAGCTTAGCGACTAGCGGGAGCCCACCCAATGAGCAGTTCTTC

length: 13
J: TRBJ1-2
size: NA
D: TRBD1
V: TRBV5-4
CDR3: CATSGQGGYGYTF
DNA: TGTGCCACCTCGGGACAGGGTGGCTATGGCTACACCTTC

length: 14
J: TRBJ2-7
size: NA
D: TRBD1
V: TRBV4-3
CDR3: CASSPGTGRDEQYF
DNA: TGCGCCAGCAGCCCAGGGACAGGGAGGGACGAGCAGTACTTC

length: 15
J: TRBJ2-7
size: NA
D: NA
V: TRBV28
CDR3: CASSTTASSFYEQYF
DNA: TGTGCCAGCAGCACGACAGCCTCCTCTTTCTACGAGCAGTACTTC

length: 14
J: TRBJ1-4
size: NA
D: TRBD1
V: TRBV5-6
CDR3: CASSFGTGVEKLFF
DNA: TGTGCCAGCAGCTTCGGGACAGGGGTTGAAAAACTGTTTTTT

length: 14
J: TRBJ2-3
size: NA
D: NA
V: TRBV9
CDR3: CASSSPDSVGTQYF
DNA: TGTGCCAGCAGCAGCCCTGACTCCGTGGGTACGCAGTATTTT

length: 12
J: TRBJ2-7
size: NA
D: TRBD1
V: TRBV30
CDR3: CAWQTGAYEQYF
DNA: TGTGCCTGGCAGACAGGGGCCTACGAGCAGTACTTC

length: 14
J: TRBJ1-1
size: NA
D: NA
V: TRBV25-1
CDR3: CASSEGPMNTEAFF
DNA: TGTGCCAGCAGTGAAGGGCCGATGAACACTGAAGCTTTCTTT

length: 16
J: TRBJ1-5
size: once
D: TRBD1
V: TRBV15
CDR3: CATSADRADSNQPQHF
DNA: TGTGCCACCAGCGCCGACAGGGCCGATAGCAATCAGCCCCAGCATTTT

length: 13
J: TRBJ1-5
size: NA
D: NA
V: TRBV30
CDR3: CAWTQGFYQPQHF
DNA: TGTGCCTGGACACAGGGTTTCTATCAGCCCCAGCATTTT

length: 12
J: TRBJ1-6
size: NA
D: NA
V: TRBV29-1
CDR3: CSAGDYGSPLHF
DNA: TGCAGCGCAGGGGACTATGGCTCACCCCTCCACTTT

length: 12
J: TRBJ2-5
size: NA
D: NA
V: TRBV30
CDR3: CAWSSGQETQYF
DNA: TGTGCCTGGAGTTCGGGGCAAGAGACCCAGTACTTC

length: 15
J: TRBJ1-1
size: NA
D: NA
V: TRBV4-3
CDR3: CASSQAAWRGTEAFF
DNA: TGCGCCAGCAGCCAGGCGGCCTGGCGAGGGACTGAAGCTTTCTTT

length: 11
J: TRBJ2-7
size: NA
D: NA
V: TRBV21-1
CDR3: CASSVRYEQYF
DNA: TGTGCCAGCAGCGTCCGCTACGAGCAGTACTTC

length: 13
J: TRBJ2-7
size: NA
D: NA
V: TRBV6-6
CDR3: CASSYRTVYEQYF
DNA: TGTGCCAGCAGTTACAGGACTGTATACGAGCAGTACTTC

length: 14
J: TRBJ2-1
size: NA
D: TRBD2
V: TRBV5-6
CDR3: CASSFGTSGSQQFF
DNA: TGTGCCAGCAGCTTCGGGACTAGCGGGAGTCAGCAGTTCTTC

length: 15
J: TRBJ1-1
size: NA
D: NA
V: TRBV7-6
CDR3: CASSAITRGATEAFF
DNA: TGTGCCAGCAGCGCAATTACCAGGGGTGCAACTGAAGCTTTCTTT

length: 12
J: TRBJ2-7
size: NA
D: NA
V: TRBV27
CDR3: CASSLPGGEQYF
DNA: TGTGCCAGCAGTCTCCCCGGGGGAGAGCAGTACTTC

length: 14
J: TRBJ2-7
size: NA
D: NA
V: TRBV9
CDR3: CASSVDLPSYEQYF
DNA: TGTGCCAGCAGCGTAGACTTACCTTCCTACGAGCAGTACTTC

length: 12
J: TRBJ1-1
size: NA
D: NA
V: TRBV19
CDR3: CASSRGRTEAFF
DNA: TGTGCCAGTAGTCGGGGAAGGACTGAAGCTTTCTTT

length: 14
J: TRBJ2-7
size: NA
D: TRBD1
V: TRBV28
CDR3: CASSFRDRGHEQYF
DNA: TGTGCCAGCAGCTTCCGGGACAGGGGACACGAGCAGTACTTC

length: 18
J: TRBJ2-3
size: once
D: TRBD1
V: TRBV27
CDR3: CASSLSGTGRTVTDTQYF
DNA: TGTGCCAGCAGTTTATCGGGGACAGGAAGGACGGTCACAGATACGCAGTATTTT

length: 13
J: TRBJ2-7
size: NA
D: NA
V: TRBV5-1
CDR3: CASSLVESYEQYF
DNA: TGCGCCAGCAGCTTGGTAGAGTCCTACGAGCAGTACTTC

length: 12
J: TRBJ1-5
size: NA
D: NA
V: TRBV7-9
CDR3: CASSLDYQPQHF
DNA: TGTGCCAGCAGCTTAGACTATCAGCCCCAGCATTTT

length: 12
J: TRBJ1-2
size: few
D: TRBD1
V: TRBV28
CDR3: CASRTGNYGYTF
DNA: TGTGCCAGCAGGACAGGGAACTATGGCTACACCTTC

length: 15
J: TRBJ2-1
size: NA
D: TRBD2
V: TRBV6-5
CDR3: CASTAGLADYNEQFF
DNA: TGTGCCAGCACCGCGGGACTAGCGGACTACAATGAGCAGTTCTTC